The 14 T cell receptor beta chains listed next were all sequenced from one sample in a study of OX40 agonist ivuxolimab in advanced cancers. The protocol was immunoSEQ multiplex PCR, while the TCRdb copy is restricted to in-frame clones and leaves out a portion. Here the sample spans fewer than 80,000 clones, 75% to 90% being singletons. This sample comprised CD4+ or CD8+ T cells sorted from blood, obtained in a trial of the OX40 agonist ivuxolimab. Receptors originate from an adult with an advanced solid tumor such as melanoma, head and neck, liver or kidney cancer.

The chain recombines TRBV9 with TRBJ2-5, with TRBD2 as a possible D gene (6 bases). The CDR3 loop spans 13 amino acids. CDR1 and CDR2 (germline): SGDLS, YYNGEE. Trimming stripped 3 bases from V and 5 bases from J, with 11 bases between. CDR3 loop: CASSAQGLETQYF. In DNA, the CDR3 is TGTGCCAGCAGCGCTCAGGGACTGGAGACCCAGTACTTC.

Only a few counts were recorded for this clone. The CDR3 DNA sequence: TGTGCCAGCAGTTACAAGGGAACGAACACCGGGGAGCTGTTTTTT. Its protein is CASSYKGTNTGELFF. The chain links TRBV6-6 to TRBJ2-2; unclear D gene. V was pared by 2 bases and J by 0 bases, with 7 bases between. The CDR3 loop spans 15 amino acids. Per the germline V gene, CDR1 is MNHNY and CDR2 is SVGAGI (reference sequence).

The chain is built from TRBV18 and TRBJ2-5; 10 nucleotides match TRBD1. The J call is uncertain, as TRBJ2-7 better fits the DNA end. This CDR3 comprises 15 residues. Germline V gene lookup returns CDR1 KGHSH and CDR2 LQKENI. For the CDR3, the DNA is TGTGCCAGCTCACAGCCGGGACAGGGGTCCTACGAGCAGTACTTC. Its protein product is CASSQPGQGSYEQYF.

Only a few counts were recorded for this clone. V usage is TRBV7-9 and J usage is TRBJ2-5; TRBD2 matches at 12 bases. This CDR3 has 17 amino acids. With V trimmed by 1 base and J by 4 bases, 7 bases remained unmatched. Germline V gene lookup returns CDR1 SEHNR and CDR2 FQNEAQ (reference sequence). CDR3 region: CASSLGLAGGPGETQYF. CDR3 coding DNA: TGTGCCAGCAGCTTAGGCCTAGCGGGAGGGCCGGGAGAGACCCAGTACTTC.

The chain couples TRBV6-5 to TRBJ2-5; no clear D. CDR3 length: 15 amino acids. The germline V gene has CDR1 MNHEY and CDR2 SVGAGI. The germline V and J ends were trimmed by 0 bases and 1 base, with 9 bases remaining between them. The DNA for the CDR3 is TGTGCCAGCAGTTACTCGACCCGGATCCAAGAGACCCAGTACTTC. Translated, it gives CASSYSTRIQETQYF.

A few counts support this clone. The CDR3 loop is CASSQDRAATNEKLFF. The CDR3 nucleotides are TGCGCCAGCAGCCAAGATAGGGCAGCTACTAATGAAAAACTGTTTTTT. J is TRBJ1-4 and V is TRBV4-1, with D unclear. Germline assignment: CDR1 MGHRA and CDR2 YSYEKL. Trimming took 0 bases from V and 2 from J, leaving 10 bases between them. The CDR3 spans 16 residues.

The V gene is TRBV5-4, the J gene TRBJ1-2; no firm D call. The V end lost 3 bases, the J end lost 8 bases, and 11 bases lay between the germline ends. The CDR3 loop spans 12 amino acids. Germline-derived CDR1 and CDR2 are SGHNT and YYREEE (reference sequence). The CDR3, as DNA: TGTGCCAGCAGCTCTACGGAGGTCGGCTACACCTTC. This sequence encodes CASSSTEVGYTF.

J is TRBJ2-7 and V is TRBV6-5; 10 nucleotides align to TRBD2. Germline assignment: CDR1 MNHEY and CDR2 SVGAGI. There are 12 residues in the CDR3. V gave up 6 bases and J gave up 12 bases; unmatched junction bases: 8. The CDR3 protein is CASSLLAGFLYF. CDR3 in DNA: TGTGCCAGCAGCTTACTAGCGGGGTTCCTGTACTTC.

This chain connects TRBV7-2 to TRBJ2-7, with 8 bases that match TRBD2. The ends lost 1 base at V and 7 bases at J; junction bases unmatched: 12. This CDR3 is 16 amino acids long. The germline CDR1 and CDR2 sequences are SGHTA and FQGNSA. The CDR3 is CASSLDGSGVPREQYF. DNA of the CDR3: TGTGCCAGCAGCTTAGACGGTAGCGGGGTGCCCAGGGAGCAGTACTTC.

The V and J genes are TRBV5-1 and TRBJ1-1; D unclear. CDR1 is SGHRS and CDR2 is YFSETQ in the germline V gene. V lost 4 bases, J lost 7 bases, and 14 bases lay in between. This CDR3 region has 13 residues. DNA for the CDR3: TGCGCCAGCAGCCTTGGGCGCCAGAGTGAAGCTTTCTTT. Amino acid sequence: CASSLGRQSEAFF. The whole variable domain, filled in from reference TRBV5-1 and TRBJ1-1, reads KAGVTQTPRYLIKTRGQQVTLSCSPISGHRSVSWYQQTPGQGLQFLFEYFSETQRNKGNFPGRFSGRQFSNSRSEMNVSTLELGDSALYLCASSLGRQSEAFFGQGTRLTVV.

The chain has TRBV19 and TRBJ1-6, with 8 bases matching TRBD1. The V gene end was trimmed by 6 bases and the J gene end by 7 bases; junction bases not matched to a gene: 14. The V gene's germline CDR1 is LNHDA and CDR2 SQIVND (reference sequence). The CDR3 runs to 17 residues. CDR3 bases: TGTGCCAGTAGCAACTTTGCCCGGACAGGGACGAATTCACCCCTCCACTTT. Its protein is CASSNFARTGTNSPLHF.

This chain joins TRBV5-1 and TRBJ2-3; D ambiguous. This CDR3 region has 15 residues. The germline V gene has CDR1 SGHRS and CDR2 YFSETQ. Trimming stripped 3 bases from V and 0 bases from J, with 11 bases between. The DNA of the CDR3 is TGCGCCAGCAGCTCGGACGTTTCTAGCACAGATACGCAGTATTTT. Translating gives CASSSDVSSTDTQYF.

The CDR3 loop reads CAISRGFNEKLFF. The CDR3 DNA is TGTGCCATCAGTAGGGGATTTAATGAAAAACTGTTTTTT. This chain links TRBV10-3 with TRBJ1-4; weak D call: TRBD1 (5 bases). Germline V lookup: CDR1 ENHRY, CDR2 SYGVKD. Trimming removed 5 bases from V and 4 bases from J, with 8 bases in between. The CDR3 has 13 amino acids.

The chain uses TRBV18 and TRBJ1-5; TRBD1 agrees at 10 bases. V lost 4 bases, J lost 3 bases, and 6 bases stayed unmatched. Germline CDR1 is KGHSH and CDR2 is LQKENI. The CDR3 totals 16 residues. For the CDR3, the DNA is TGTGCCAGCTCACACGACAGGGGGCGAGTCAATCAGCCCCAGCATTTT. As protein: CASSHDRGRVNQPQHF.